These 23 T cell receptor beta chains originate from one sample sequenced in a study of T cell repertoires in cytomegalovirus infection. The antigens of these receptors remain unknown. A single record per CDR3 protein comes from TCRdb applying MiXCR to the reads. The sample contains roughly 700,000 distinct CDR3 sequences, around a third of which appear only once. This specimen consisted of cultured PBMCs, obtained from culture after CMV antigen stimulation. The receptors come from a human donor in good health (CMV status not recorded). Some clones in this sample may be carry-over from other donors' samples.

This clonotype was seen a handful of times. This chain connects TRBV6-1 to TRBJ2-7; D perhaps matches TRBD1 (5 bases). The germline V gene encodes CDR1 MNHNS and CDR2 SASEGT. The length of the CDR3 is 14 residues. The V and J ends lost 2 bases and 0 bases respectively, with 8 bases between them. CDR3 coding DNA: TGTGCCAGCAGTGAACGACAGAGCTCCTACGAGCAGTACTTC. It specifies CASSERQSSYEQYF.

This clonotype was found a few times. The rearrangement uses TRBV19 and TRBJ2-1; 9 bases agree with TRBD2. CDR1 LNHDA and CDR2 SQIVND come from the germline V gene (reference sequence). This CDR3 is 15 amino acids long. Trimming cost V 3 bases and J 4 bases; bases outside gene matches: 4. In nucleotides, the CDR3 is TGTGCCAGTAGTATGGCTAGCGGGATTTACAATGAGCAGTTCTTC. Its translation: CASSMASGIYNEQFF.

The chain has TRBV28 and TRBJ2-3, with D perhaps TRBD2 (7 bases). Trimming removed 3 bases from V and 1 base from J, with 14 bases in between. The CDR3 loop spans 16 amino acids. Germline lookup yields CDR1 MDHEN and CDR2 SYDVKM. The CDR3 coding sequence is TGTGCCAGCAGTTTTCTCCAGGGGAGGGGCACAGATACGCAGTATTTT. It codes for CASSFLQGRGTDTQYF. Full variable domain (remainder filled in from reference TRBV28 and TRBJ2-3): DVKVTQSSRYLVKRTGEKVFLECVQDMDHENMFWYRQDPGLGLRLIYFSYDVKMKEKGDIPEGYSVSREKKERFSLILESASTNQTSMYLCASSFLQGRGTDTQYFGPGTRLTVL.

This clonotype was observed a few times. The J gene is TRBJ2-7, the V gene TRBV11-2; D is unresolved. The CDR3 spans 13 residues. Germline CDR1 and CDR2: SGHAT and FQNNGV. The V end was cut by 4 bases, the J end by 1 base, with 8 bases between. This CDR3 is CASSWLVSYEQYF. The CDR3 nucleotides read TGTGCCAGCAGCTGGCTAGTATCCTACGAGCAGTACTTC.

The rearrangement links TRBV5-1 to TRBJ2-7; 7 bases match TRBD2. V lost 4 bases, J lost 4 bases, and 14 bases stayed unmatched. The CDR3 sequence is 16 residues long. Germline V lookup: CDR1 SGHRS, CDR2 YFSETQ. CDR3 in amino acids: CASSPALATDNYEQYF. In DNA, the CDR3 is TGCGCCAGCAGCCCCGCACTAGCGACCGATAATTACGAGCAGTACTTC.

The CDR3 loop is CASTLTNTEAFF. The DNA of the CDR3 is TGTGCCAGCACCCTGACGAACACTGAAGCTTTCTTT. The chain carries TRBV6-6 and TRBJ1-1; D is undetermined. CDR1 and CDR2 from the germline V gene are MNHNY and SVGAGI (reference sequence). Trimming removed 7 bases at V and 1 base at J, with 7 bases between. This CDR3 has 12 residues.

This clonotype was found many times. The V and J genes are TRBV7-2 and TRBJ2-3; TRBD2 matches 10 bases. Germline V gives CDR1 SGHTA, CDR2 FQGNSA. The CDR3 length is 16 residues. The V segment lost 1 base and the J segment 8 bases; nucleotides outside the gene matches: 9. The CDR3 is CASSLVGAGGSRTQYF. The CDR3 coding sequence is TGTGCCAGCAGCTTAGTGGGAGCGGGAGGGTCGCGTACGCAGTATTTT.

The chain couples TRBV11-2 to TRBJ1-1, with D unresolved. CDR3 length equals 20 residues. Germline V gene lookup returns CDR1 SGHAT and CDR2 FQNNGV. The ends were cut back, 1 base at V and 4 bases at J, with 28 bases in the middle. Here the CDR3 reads CASSLVGEWGYPPDGTEAFF. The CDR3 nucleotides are TGTGCCAGCAGCTTAGTGGGAGAGTGGGGTTACCCCCCGGACGGCACTGAAGCTTTCTTT.

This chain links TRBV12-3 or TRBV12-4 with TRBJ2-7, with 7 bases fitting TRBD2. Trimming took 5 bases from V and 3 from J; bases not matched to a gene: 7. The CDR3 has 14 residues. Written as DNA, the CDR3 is TGTGCCAGCAGTACTGGACTAGAAAGCTACGAGCAGTACTTC. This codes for CASSTGLESYEQYF.

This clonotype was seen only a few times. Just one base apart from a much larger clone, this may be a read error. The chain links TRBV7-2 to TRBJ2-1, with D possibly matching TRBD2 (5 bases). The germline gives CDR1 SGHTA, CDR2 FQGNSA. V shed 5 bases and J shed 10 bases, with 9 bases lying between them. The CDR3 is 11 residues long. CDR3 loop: CASSPRLEQFF. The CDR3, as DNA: TGTGCCAGCAGCCCACGACTAGAGCAGTTCTTC.

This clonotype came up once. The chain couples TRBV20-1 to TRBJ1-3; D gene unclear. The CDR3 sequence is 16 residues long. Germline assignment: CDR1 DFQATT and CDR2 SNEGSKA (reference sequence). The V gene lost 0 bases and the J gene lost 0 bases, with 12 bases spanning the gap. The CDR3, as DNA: TGCAGTGCTAGAGATAGTATTAAGACCTCTGGAAACACCATATATTTT. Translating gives CSARDSIKTSGNTIYF.

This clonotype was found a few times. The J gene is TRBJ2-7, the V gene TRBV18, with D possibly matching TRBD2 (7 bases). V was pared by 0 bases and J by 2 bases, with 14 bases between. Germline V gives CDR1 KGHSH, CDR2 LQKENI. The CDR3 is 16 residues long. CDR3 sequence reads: CASSPPSSGTPYEQYF. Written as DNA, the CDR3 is TGTGCCAGCTCACCACCGAGCAGCGGGACACCCTACGAGCAGTACTTC.

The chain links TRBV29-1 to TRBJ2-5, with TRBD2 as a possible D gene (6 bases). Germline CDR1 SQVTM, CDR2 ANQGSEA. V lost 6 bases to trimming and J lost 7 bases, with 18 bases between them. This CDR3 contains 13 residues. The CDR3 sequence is CSVAGTGLGTQYF. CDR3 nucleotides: TGCAGCGTGGCCGGGACTGGCTTAGGGACCCAGTACTTC.

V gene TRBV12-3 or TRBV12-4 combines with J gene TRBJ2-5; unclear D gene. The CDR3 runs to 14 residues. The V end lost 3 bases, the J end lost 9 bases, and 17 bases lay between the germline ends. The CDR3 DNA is TGTGCCAGCAGTTTTATTGGGCCAGACGGAGCCCAGTACTTC. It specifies CASSFIGPDGAQYF.

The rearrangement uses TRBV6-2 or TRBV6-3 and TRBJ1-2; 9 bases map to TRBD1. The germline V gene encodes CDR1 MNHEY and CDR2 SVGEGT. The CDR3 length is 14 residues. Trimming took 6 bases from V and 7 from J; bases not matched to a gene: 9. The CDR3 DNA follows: TGTGCCAGCAGCGAGACCGGGACAGGGTTTGGCTACACCTTC. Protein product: CASSETGTGFGYTF.

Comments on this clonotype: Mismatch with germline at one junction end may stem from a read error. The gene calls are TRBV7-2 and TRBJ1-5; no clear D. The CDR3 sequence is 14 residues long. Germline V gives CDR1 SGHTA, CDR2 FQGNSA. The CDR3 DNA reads TGTGTCAGCAGCTTAGCGGTCGGTGATCAGCCCCAGCATTTT. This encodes CVSSLAVGDQPQHF.

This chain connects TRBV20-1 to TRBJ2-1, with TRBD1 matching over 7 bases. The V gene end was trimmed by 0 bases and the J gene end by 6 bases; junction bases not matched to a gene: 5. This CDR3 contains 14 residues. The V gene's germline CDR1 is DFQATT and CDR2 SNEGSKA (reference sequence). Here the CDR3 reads CSARDGAGGNEQFF. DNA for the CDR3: TGCAGTGCTAGAGATGGTGCAGGGGGCAATGAGCAGTTCTTC.

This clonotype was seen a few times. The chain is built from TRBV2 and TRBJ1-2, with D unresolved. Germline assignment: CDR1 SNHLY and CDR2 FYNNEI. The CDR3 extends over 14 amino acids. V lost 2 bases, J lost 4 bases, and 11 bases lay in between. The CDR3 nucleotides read TGTGCCAGCAGTGAATTCATGGGAGGCTATGGCTACACCTTC. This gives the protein CASSEFMGGYGYTF.

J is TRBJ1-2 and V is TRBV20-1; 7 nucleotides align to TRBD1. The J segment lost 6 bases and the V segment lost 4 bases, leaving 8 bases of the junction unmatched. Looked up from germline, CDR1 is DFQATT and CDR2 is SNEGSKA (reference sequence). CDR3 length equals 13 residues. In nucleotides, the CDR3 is TGCAGTGCTAAACTAACCGGGACAGATGGCTACACCTTC. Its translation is CSAKLTGTDGYTF.

The CDR3 region has the DNA TGCAGCGTTGAAGAAGGGACCTCTAACTATGGCTACACCTTC. Its translation is CSVEEGTSNYGYTF. The chain combines TRBV29-1 with TRBJ1-2; maybe TRBD1 (5 bases). CDR1 and CDR2 from the germline V gene are SQVTM and ANQGSEA. The CDR3 has 14 amino acids. V was cut by 0 bases and J by 0 bases, with 8 bases left in between. Complete variable domain (other parts from reference TRBV29-1 and TRBJ1-2): SAVISQKPSRDICQRGTSLTIQCQVDSQVTMMFWYRQQPGQSLTLIATANQGSEATYESGFVIDKFPISRPNLTFSTLTVSNMSPEDSSIYLCSVEEGTSNYGYTFGSGTRLTVV.

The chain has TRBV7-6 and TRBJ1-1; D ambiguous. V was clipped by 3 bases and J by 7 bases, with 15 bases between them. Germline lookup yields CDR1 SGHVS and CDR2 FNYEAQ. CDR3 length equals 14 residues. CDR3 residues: CASSFRDGDDEAFF. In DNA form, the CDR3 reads TGTGCCAGCAGCTTCCGAGACGGAGACGATGAAGCTTTCTTT.

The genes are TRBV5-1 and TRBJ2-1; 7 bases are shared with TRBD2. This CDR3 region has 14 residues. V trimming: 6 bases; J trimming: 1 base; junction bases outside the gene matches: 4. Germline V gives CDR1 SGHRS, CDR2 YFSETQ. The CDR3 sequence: CASTGGRSYNEQFF. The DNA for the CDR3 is TGCGCCAGCACGGGCGGGAGATCCTACAATGAGCAGTTCTTC.

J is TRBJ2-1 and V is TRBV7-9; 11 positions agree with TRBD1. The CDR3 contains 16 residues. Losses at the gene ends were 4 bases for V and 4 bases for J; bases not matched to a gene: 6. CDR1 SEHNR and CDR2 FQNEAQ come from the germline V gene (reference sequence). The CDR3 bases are TGTGCCAGCAGCTCCGACCGGGACAGGGGGTACAATGAGCAGTTCTTC. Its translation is CASSSDRDRGYNEQFF.